The clone carrying this T cell receptor beta chain has just a few counts. What it binds is not known. This entry belongs to a study of T-cell memory formation after mild COVID-19. Study-wide context: Clustering of TCRs was largely donor specific. Findings and caveats of the study: Among contracting clones, CD4+ were mainly CM/EM and CD8+ enriched in EMRA.

From germline, CDR1 is SNHLY and CDR2 FYNNEI. CDR3 size: 15 residues. The junction had 4 bases not matched to a gene; V was cut back by 3 bases and J by 4 bases. TCRdb independently ran MiXCR on the 5' RACE reads; one entry per CDR3 protein. The table includes about 600,000 distinct CDR3 sequences, 20% to 25% detected once. The chain has TRBV2 and TRBJ1-5; TRBD1 aligns across 9 bases. This TCR derives from an adult woman who had mild COVID-19 (a few samples of this study predate the infection). Cell type and time point are not known. The sample taken for sequencing was PBMCs or a T cell subset sorted from them (not recorded which). The CDR3 spells CASSEEGQGNQPQHF. DNA of the CDR3: TGTGCCAGCAGTGAGGAAGGACAGGGGAATCAGCCCCAGCATTTT.